This record looks at one T cell receptor beta chain sequence and its context. Antigen specificity is unknown. CDR1 SGHTA and CDR2 FQGNSA come from the germline V gene. V lost 0 bases, J lost 6 bases, and 10 bases lay in between. The CDR3 contains 14 residues. These data belong to a study of naive and memory T cell subsets. Study results and caveats: In CD4 and CD8 cells, diversity dropped from naive through EMRA.

Cells stained for CD3, CD4, CD8, CD45RA and CD27 were sorted into four subsets. Sorting gates: effector memory CD45RA-CD27-, EMRA CD45RA+CD27-. The beta constant-region primer was an equimolar mix of two oligonucleotides covering TRBC1 and TRBC2. An oligonucleotide with the SP2 primer and a 12-nucleotide UMI was ligated to the cDNA 3' end. TCRdb called the UMI-ligation and nested PCR reads again in MiXCR, with one record for every CDR3 protein. The sample records around 27,000 distinct CDR3 sequences, about 10% being singletons. The TCR sequence derives from a human donor in good health. This chain joins TRBV7-2 and TRBJ2-3, with unresolved D. Sequenced input: effector memory CD4+ T cells from blood. Subset here: effector memory, CD45RA- CD27-. The DNA of the CDR3 is TGTGCCAGCAGCTTAGCGCGAGGAAAGGATACGCAGTATTTT. Translated, it gives CASSLARGKDTQYF.